This T cell receptor beta chain was captured in a study of blood T cell repertoires in COVID-19. V lost 3 bases and J 7 bases, leaving 22 bases between the germline ends. Germline CDR1 and CDR2: LNHDA and SQIVND (reference sequence). The CDR3 loop spans 17 amino acids. Clones were sequenced by immunoSEQ multiplex PCR, and TCRdb holds only the in-frame ones, with some missing. Here the sample spans fewer than 250,000 clones, about 85% being singletons. The source is a man aged 55-75 years with COVID-19, enrolled during active disease. The genes are TRBV19 and TRBJ1-5; D might be TRBD1 (6 bases). The sequenced sample consisted of peripheral blood. The CDR3 reads CASSIRAGTMREQPQHF. In DNA, the CDR3 is TGTGCCAGTAGTATTAGGGCCGGGACAATGAGGGAGCAGCCCCAGCATTTT.